Shown below are 28 T cell receptor beta chains from a single sample sequenced in a study of blood T cell repertoires in COVID-19. Measured with immunoSEQ multiplex PCR; TCRdb has only the in-frame clones, and not every one. In the table there are 280,000 or so clones, around 90% of which are singletons. The sample was PBMCs or T cells enriched from blood (not recorded which). These receptors all come from a woman aged 40 to 50 who had recovered from COVID-19.

CDR3 bases: TGTGCCAGCGTCCATCTGAGCGCAACTAATGAAAAACTGTTTTTT. Its translation is CASVHLSATNEKLFF. This sequence joins TRBV5-5 and TRBJ1-4; D is unclear. Germline CDR1 reads SGHKS; CDR2 reads YYEKEE (reference sequence). V was clipped by 7 bases and J by 0 bases, with 13 bases between them. The CDR3 runs to 15 residues.

The genes are TRBV4-2 and TRBJ2-6; 10 bases agree with TRBD1. With 2 bases clipped from V and 2 bases from J, the junction kept 9 bases outside the gene matches. The CDR3 is 19 residues long. The germline V gene has CDR1 LGHNA and CDR2 YNFKEQ. CDR3 residues: CASSQHRGTGEAGANVLTF. In nucleotides, the CDR3 is TGTGCCAGCAGCCAACATCGCGGGACAGGGGAAGCTGGGGCCAACGTCCTGACTTTC.

The J gene is TRBJ2-1, the V gene TRBV7-9; 8 bases map to TRBD2. The CDR3 consists of 17 residues. Germline V gene data show CDR1 as SEHNR and CDR2 as FQNEAQ (reference sequence). V lost 2 bases, J lost 4 bases, and 10 bases stayed unmatched. Written as DNA, the CDR3 is TGTGCCAGCAGCTTATCCAGCGGGGGACGGTTATACAATGAGCAGTTCTTC. It yields the protein CASSLSSGGRLYNEQFF.

This clone was picked up one time. The chain links TRBV25-1 to TRBJ2-3, with TRBD1 matching over 7 bases. The V gene's germline CDR1 is MGHDK and CDR2 SYGVNS. V gave up 3 bases and J gave up 2 bases; unmatched junction bases: 5. The CDR3 has 15 residues. The CDR3 sequence: CASSDRTGPTDTQYF. CDR3 in DNA: TGTGCCAGCAGTGATCGGACAGGACCCACAGATACGCAGTATTTT.

The V call is TRBV28, the J call TRBJ2-3; D perhaps matches TRBD2 (5 bases). V was clipped by 3 bases and J by 2 bases, with 15 bases between them. The CDR3 runs to 16 residues. The V gene's germline CDR1 is MDHEN and CDR2 SYDVKM. CDR3 DNA sequence: TGTGCCAGCAGTTTGGCCCCCGAGCGGCTCACAGATACGCAGTATTTT. Translation gives CASSLAPERLTDTQYF.

This chain joins TRBV9 and TRBJ2-1, with a tentative D call TRBD1 (6 bases). This CDR3 contains 15 residues. Germline assignment: CDR1 SGDLS and CDR2 YYNGEE. V lost 3 bases and J 6 bases, leaving 16 bases between the germline ends. CDR3 amino acids: CASSALATGSNEQFF. In DNA, the CDR3 is TGTGCCAGCAGCGCCTTGGCAACAGGGTCCAATGAGCAGTTCTTC.

The gene calls are TRBV5-1 and TRBJ2-1; 9 nucleotides line up with TRBD2. Germline V gene data show CDR1 as SGHRS and CDR2 as YFSETQ. V shed 3 bases and J 5 bases; nucleotides not matched to a gene: 6. This CDR3 has 15 amino acids. The CDR3 DNA follows: TGCGCCAGCAGCTCCCTAGCGGGACCGAACAATGAGCAGTTCTTC. Protein sequence: CASSSLAGPNNEQFF.

The chain links TRBV5-1 to TRBJ2-3; D gene uncertain. CDR1 and CDR2 (germline): SGHRS, YFSETQ. V lost 1 base to trimming and J lost 0 bases, with 12 bases between them. This CDR3 contains 16 residues. CDR3 amino acids: CASSLLSGRSTDTQYF. The CDR3 DNA is TGCGCCAGCAGCTTGCTGTCGGGTCGTAGCACAGATACGCAGTATTTT.

J is TRBJ2-1 and V is TRBV7-9; perhaps TRBD2 as D (6 bases). The CDR3 runs 16 residues. V dropped 2 bases and J dropped 0 bases, with 11 bases sitting between them. CDR1 is SEHNR and CDR2 is FQNEAQ in the germline V gene (reference sequence). The CDR3 bases are TGTGCCAGCAGCTTATGGGACTCCCTCTCCTACAATGAGCAGTTCTTC. It is translated as CASSLWDSLSYNEQFF.

This clone turned up a few times. The gene calls are TRBV5-1 and TRBJ1-2; 11 bases agree with TRBD1. The germline V gene has CDR1 SGHRS and CDR2 YFSETQ. The ends lost 0 bases at V and 7 bases at J; junction bases unmatched: 2. The CDR3 has 14 residues. The chain's CDR3 is CASSLGDRGFGYTF. The CDR3 nucleotides read TGCGCCAGCAGCTTGGGGGACAGGGGGTTTGGCTACACCTTC.

The J gene is TRBJ1-3, the V gene TRBV15, with a possible D match to TRBD1 (5 bases). Trimming removed 2 bases from V and 3 bases from J, with 14 bases in between. This CDR3 region has 16 residues. The V gene's germline CDR1 is LNHNV and CDR2 YYDKDF (reference sequence). The CDR3 region is CATSRSGGGSGNTIYF. Here the CDR3 DNA reads TGTGCCACCAGCAGATCAGGCGGGGGGAGTGGAAACACCATATATTTT.

The chain combines TRBV6-1 with TRBJ2-5; 7 nucleotides match TRBD2. Germline V gene data show CDR1 as MNHNS and CDR2 as SASEGT. V dropped 2 bases and J dropped 5; count of bases not matched to a gene: 11. CDR3 length: 16 residues. The chain's CDR3 is CASSESRAGRGETQYF. CDR3 in DNA: TGTGCCAGCAGTGAATCCCGGGCAGGGCGGGGGGAGACCCAGTACTTC.

In DNA form, the CDR3 reads TGTGCCAGCAGCTTAGCTGGGGACAGGGGCCGAAACACTGAAGCTTTCTTT. It is translated as CASSLAGDRGRNTEAFF. The chain uses TRBV7-2 and TRBJ1-1; 10 bases map to TRBD1. Per the germline V gene, CDR1 is SGHTA and CDR2 is FQGNSA. With V trimmed by 0 bases and J by 2 bases, 6 bases remained unmatched. The CDR3 loop spans 17 amino acids.

This chain links TRBV25-1 with TRBJ2-7, with D maybe TRBD1 (6 bases). Germline V gene lookup returns CDR1 MGHDK and CDR2 SYGVNS. There are 15 residues in the CDR3. Trimming stripped 3 bases from V and 4 bases from J, with 16 bases between. The CDR3 region is CASSDGRGLTYEQYF. DNA of the CDR3: TGTGCCAGCAGTGATGGCAGGGGCCTCACATACGAGCAGTACTTC.

This rearrangement joins TRBV3-1 (or the pseudogene TRBV3-2) to TRBJ1-6; D is perhaps TRBD1 (5 bases). Per the germline V gene, CDR1 is LGHDT and CDR2 is YNNKEL (reference sequence). V gave up 0 bases and J gave up 10 bases, with 16 bases separating them. The CDR3 length is 16 residues. In DNA form, the CDR3 reads TGTGCCAGCAGCCAAGATCAAGTCAGACAGAAGTCACCCCTCCACTTT. It is translated as CASSQDQVRQKSPLHF.

V gene TRBV28 combines with J gene TRBJ1-1, with D possibly being TRBD1 (6 bases). Trimming took 1 base from V and 4 from J, leaving 10 bases between them. The CDR3 has 14 amino acids. Per the germline V gene, CDR1 is MDHEN and CDR2 is SYDVKM. Here the CDR3 DNA reads TGTGCCAGCAGTTTATTGGGGGCTGGCACTGAAGCTTTCTTT. Encoded protein: CASSLLGAGTEAFF.

The chain has TRBV10-3 and TRBJ2-5; TRBD2 matches 7 bases. In germline, CDR1 is ENHRY, CDR2 SYGVKD. V shed 10 bases, J shed 2 bases, and the junction held 4 bases outside the gene matches. This CDR3 comprises 12 residues. CDR3 sequence: CATSSGQETQYF. Written as DNA, the CDR3 is TGTGCCACCTCTAGCGGTCAAGAGACCCAGTACTTC.

This rearrangement joins TRBV2 to TRBJ1-5; TRBD1 is a possible D gene (6 bases). V shed 5 bases and J shed 2 bases, with 13 bases lying between them. The germline gives CDR1 SNHLY, CDR2 FYNNEI. The length of the CDR3 is 15 residues. The CDR3 reads CASSQGLLGNQPQHF. CDR3 DNA sequence: TGTGCCAGCAGTCAGGGGCTCTTGGGCAATCAGCCCCAGCATTTT.

The chain uses TRBV10-3 and TRBJ1-2, with a tentative D call TRBD1 (5 bases). Trimming took off 2 bases at V and 5 bases at J, with 15 bases between the two ends. This CDR3 is built from 15 residues. CDR1 and CDR2 (germline): ENHRY, SYGVKD. The CDR3 loop is CAISERDGGAYGYTF. DNA of the CDR3: TGTGCCATCAGTGAGCGGGACGGGGGTGCTTATGGCTACACCTTC.

The chain links TRBV7-8 to TRBJ1-5; D is ambiguous. Trimming took 2 bases from V and 1 from J, leaving 15 bases between them. The length of the CDR3 is 17 residues. Germline values: CDR1 SGHVS, CDR2 FQNEAQ. In DNA form, the CDR3 reads TGTGCCAGCAGCTTAATGGCATTAGGAGTGAGCAATCAGCCCCAGCATTTT. Protein product: CASSLMALGVSNQPQHF.

CDR3 in DNA: TGTGCCAGCAGCGTGGACCTACAGGGGTTAGGCTACACCTTC. It is translated as CASSVDLQGLGYTF. The chain carries TRBV9 and TRBJ1-2; 7 positions agree with TRBD1. The CDR3 has 14 residues. The V segment lost 2 bases and the J segment 8 bases; nucleotides outside the gene matches: 9. Per the germline V gene, CDR1 is SGDLS and CDR2 is YYNGEE. Looking up the rest from reference TRBV9 and TRBJ1-2 gives the full variable domain: DSGVTQTPKHLITATGQRVTLRCSPRSGDLSVYWYQQSLDQGLQFLIQYYNGEERAKGNILERFSAQQFPDLHSELNLSSLELGDSALYFCASSVDLQGLGYTFGSGTRLTVV.

This chain uses TRBV5-1 with TRBJ1-3; no clear D gene. This CDR3 has 15 residues. V shed 3 bases and J shed 0 bases, with 10 bases lying between them. Per germline, CDR1 SGHRS and CDR2 YFSETQ. CDR3 nucleotides: TGCGCCAGCAGCTCTGAGGCGGGCTCTGGAAACACCATATATTTT. Its translation: CASSSEAGSGNTIYF.

The V and J genes are TRBV2 and TRBJ2-1; D possibly corresponds to TRBD2 (5 bases). CDR1 is SNHLY, CDR2 FYNNEI, per germline. The CDR3 runs 13 residues. Trimming took off 7 bases at V and 10 bases at J, with 17 bases between the two ends. CDR3 loop: CASNPLAREEQFF. The CDR3 coding sequence is TGTGCCAGCAACCCTCTAGCCCGAGAAGAGCAGTTCTTC.

The rearrangement joins TRBV9 to TRBJ2-2, with D perhaps matching TRBD2 (5 bases). The CDR3 is made up of 14 amino acids. CDR1 SGDLS and CDR2 YYNGEE come from the germline V gene. V lost 4 bases, J lost 4 bases, and 11 bases lay in between. The CDR3 DNA reads as TGTGCCAGCAGCCCCAACCGGGGCACCGGGGAGCTGTTTTTT. Encoded protein: CASSPNRGTGELFF. The complete variable domain, with remaining parts taken from reference TRBV9 and TRBJ2-2, reads DSGVTQTPKHLITATGQRVTLRCSPRSGDLSVYWYQQSLDQGLQFLIQYYNGEERAKGNILERFSAQQFPDLHSELNLSSLELGDSALYFCASSPNRGTGELFFGEGSRLTVL.

This clone showed up just once. The chain joins TRBV2 to TRBJ2-2, with D perhaps TRBD2 (6 bases). The germline V gene has CDR1 SNHLY and CDR2 FYNNEI. Between the trimmed V and J ends, which lost 7 bases and 6 bases, there was a span of 9 bases. CDR3 length: 12 amino acids. The CDR3 sequence: CASTGGAGELFF. In DNA form, the CDR3 reads TGTGCCAGCACCGGCGGGGCCGGGGAGCTGTTTTTT.

The chain has TRBV7-2 and TRBJ1-3; D gene ambiguous. Trimming left V 5 bases short and J 9 bases short, with 14 bases between. This CDR3 is 13 amino acids long. Germline V lookup: CDR1 SGHTA, CDR2 FQGNSA. The CDR3 sequence is CASSPYALSTIYF. The CDR3 DNA reads as TGTGCCAGCAGCCCATACGCACTGAGCACCATATATTTT. Drawing the rest from reference TRBV7-2 and TRBJ1-3, the complete variable domain is GAGVSQSPSNKVTEKGKDVELRCDPISGHTALYWYRQSLGQGLEFLIYFQGNSAPDKSGLPSDRFSAERTGGSVSTLTIQRTQQEDSAVYLCASSPYALSTIYFGEGSWLTVV.

V usage is TRBV7-9 and J usage is TRBJ2-5, with D possibly matching TRBD1 (6 bases). Trimming shortened V by 6 bases and J by 5 bases, and 13 bases separated the two germline ends. The CDR3 is 13 amino acids. Per germline, CDR1 SEHNR and CDR2 FQNEAQ (reference sequence). CDR3 DNA sequence: TGTGCCAGCAGTCCCGACAGGTTTGAGACCCAGTACTTC. Its protein product is CASSPDRFETQYF.

The chain employs TRBV7-8 and TRBJ2-1, with D unclear. With 7 bases removed from V and 2 bases from J, the gap between germline ends came to 3 bases. Germline V lookup: CDR1 SGHVS, CDR2 FQNEAQ. The CDR3 loop spans 11 amino acids. As DNA, the CDR3 is TGTGCCAGCACCGCCTACAATGAGCAGTTCTTC. Translated: CASTAYNEQFF.